The 20 T cell receptor beta chains presented below share a single source sample, sequenced in a study of STAT3 mutations in large granular lymphocyte leukemia (dated by TCRdb to the late 2010s). General study outcomes and caveats: At least one immunodominant TCRbeta clonotype was present in every T-LGLL patient, and multiple immunodominant subclonotypes appeared in about half of the T-LGLL patients.

Their cognate antigens are unknown. The library was built by means of the immunoSEQ multiplex PCR assay. Sourced from immuneACCESS, this table was stored by TCRdb with only in-frame sequences that have V and J called. A share of the clones is absent; for the studies checked, an unresolved V gene accounts for under half, and the remainder has no known explanation. The sample table shows roughly 29,000 clones, and around three quarters are seen once. The ten largest clonotypes hold approximately 31% of the sample. The sample comprised peripheral blood mononuclear cells. Source of these receptors: a woman aged 45-59 years with T-cell large granular lymphocyte leukemia. Some clones in this sample may be carry-over from other donors' samples. The age is the age at diagnosis.

The chain has TRBV18 and TRBJ2-1, with 9 bases aligning to TRBD1. The CDR3 sequence is 15 residues long. V shed 4 bases and J 4 bases; nucleotides not matched to a gene: 5. Looked up from germline, CDR1 is KGHSH and CDR2 is LQKENI. CDR3 loop: CASSLGTGPYNEQFF. The CDR3 DNA is TGTGCCAGCTCACTCGGGACAGGGCCATACAATGAGCAGTTCTTC.

This sequence joins TRBV7-9 and TRBJ1-5; a weak D match, TRBD1 (5 bases). CDR1 is SEHNR, CDR2 FQNEAQ, per germline (reference sequence). The CDR3 contains 13 residues. V shed 6 bases and J shed 9 bases, with 15 bases lying between them. CDR3 sequence reads: CASSKGAAGPQHF. CDR3 bases: TGTGCCAGCAGTAAAGGGGCGGCCGGGCCCCAGCATTTT.

The rearrangement uses TRBV5-4 and TRBJ2-5; D not certain. The CDR3 runs 14 residues. Deletions cut 4 bases from V and 0 bases from J, with 10 bases between. Per germline, CDR1 SGHNT and CDR2 YYREEE (reference sequence). CDR3 bases: TGTGCCAGCAGCCGCGGCACAAACCAAGAGACCCAGTACTTC. This sequence encodes CASSRGTNQETQYF. The full variable domain, with the rest looked up from reference TRBV5-4 and TRBJ2-5, is ETGVTQSPTHLIKTRGQQVTLRCSSQSGHNTVSWYQQALGQGPQFIFQYYREEENGRGNFPPRFSGLQFPNYSSELNVNALELDDSALYLCASSRGTNQETQYFGPGTRLLVL.

This clone has a single count. The rearrangement links TRBV19 to TRBJ1-5; D is undetermined. CDR1 and CDR2 (germline): LNHDA, SQIVND (reference sequence). Deletions cut 1 base from V and 4 bases from J, with 8 bases between. The CDR3 consists of 14 residues. CDR3 sequence (DNA): TGTGCCAGTAGTATAGGCAGTCCTAATCAGCCCCAGCATTTT. Translated: CASSIGSPNQPQHF. The full variable domain, with the rest looked up from reference TRBV19 and TRBJ1-5, is DGGITQSPKYLFRKEGQNVTLSCEQNLNHDAMYWYRQDPGQGLRLIYYSQIVNDFQKGDIAEGYSVSREKKESFPLTVTSAQKNPTAFYLCASSIGSPNQPQHFGDGTRLSIL.

This chain connects TRBV7-9 to TRBJ2-1, with D uncertain. Germline V gene lookup returns CDR1 SEHNR and CDR2 FQNEAQ (reference sequence). CDR3 length: 13 residues. Trimming pared 4 bases from V and 0 bases from J, leaving 4 bases between. The CDR3 DNA is TGTGCCAGCAGCTGGAGCTCCTACAATGAGCAGTTCTTC. The encoded protein is CASSWSSYNEQFF.

This chain uses TRBV30 with TRBJ1-2; D is unresolved. Trimming removed 3 bases at V and 4 bases at J, with 21 bases between. The length of the CDR3 is 16 residues. Germline V gives CDR1 GTSNPN, CDR2 SVGIG (reference sequence). The CDR3 protein is CAWRAPLWVIGYGYTF. The CDR3 bases are TGTGCCTGGAGAGCCCCTCTATGGGTCATAGGCTATGGCTACACCTTC.

The J gene is TRBJ1-1, the V gene TRBV29-1, with D perhaps matching TRBD1 (6 bases). CDR1 and CDR2 from the germline V gene are SQVTM and ANQGSEA. The CDR3 is made up of 13 amino acids. The V end was cut by 3 bases, the J end by 6 bases, with 14 bases between. The CDR3 region has the DNA TGCAGCGTTGACCATACAGGGAGCTCTGAAGCTTTCTTT. Translated, it gives CSVDHTGSSEAFF.

This clone was counted between two and nine times. The genes are TRBV5-4 and TRBJ2-3; a weak D match, TRBD2 (6 bases). The V end lost 4 bases, the J end lost 2 bases, and 8 bases lay between the germline ends. The germline V gene encodes CDR1 SGHNT and CDR2 YYREEE (reference sequence). CDR3 length: 13 residues. The CDR3 coding sequence is TGTGCCAGCAGCCTAGCGAACACAGATACGCAGTATTTT. The encoded protein is CASSLANTDTQYF. The full variable domain, rest sourced from reference TRBV5-4 and TRBJ2-3, is ETGVTQSPTHLIKTRGQQVTLRCSSQSGHNTVSWYQQALGQGPQFIFQYYREEENGRGNFPPRFSGLQFPNYSSELNVNALELDDSALYLCASSLANTDTQYFGPGTRLTVL.

V usage is TRBV5-5 and J usage is TRBJ2-7, with TRBD1 matching over 7 bases. Germline V gene sequence: CDR1 SGHKS, CDR2 YYEKEE (reference sequence). V shed 4 bases, J shed 2 bases, and the junction held 12 bases outside the gene matches. CDR3 size: 16 residues. As DNA, the CDR3 is TGTGCCAGCAGCCCAAAAGGGCCGGGACAGCCCTACGAGCAGTACTTC. It specifies CASSPKGPGQPYEQYF.

The V call is TRBV5-4, the J call TRBJ1-3; D unclear. The V gene lost 4 bases and the J gene lost 0 bases, with 14 bases spanning the gap. The CDR3 extends over 16 amino acids. Germline V gene lookup returns CDR1 SGHNT and CDR2 YYREEE (reference sequence). The CDR3 sequence: CASSPQTALSGNTIYF. CDR3 coding DNA: TGTGCCAGCAGCCCTCAAACGGCCCTCTCTGGAAACACCATATATTTT. The whole variable domain, filled in from reference TRBV5-4 and TRBJ1-3, reads ETGVTQSPTHLIKTRGQQVTLRCSSQSGHNTVSWYQQALGQGPQFIFQYYREEENGRGNFPPRFSGLQFPNYSSELNVNALELDDSALYLCASSPQTALSGNTIYFGEGSWLTVV.

V and J are TRBV29-1 and TRBJ2-3; TRBD1 aligns across 9 bases. The length of the CDR3 is 13 residues. The germline gives CDR1 SQVTM, CDR2 ANQGSEA. Trimming removed 4 bases from V and 4 bases from J; junction bases left unmatched: 3. CDR3 DNA sequence: TGCAGCGTTGTACAGGGGGCTGCAGATACGCAGTATTTT. This codes for CSVVQGAADTQYF.

This clone was counted a few times. The V and J genes are TRBV4-2 and TRBJ2-1; D is undetermined. The CDR3 has 11 residues. Between the trimmed V and J ends, which lost 6 bases and 4 bases, there was a span of 4 bases. Germline V gene data show CDR1 as LGHNA and CDR2 as YNFKEQ. The CDR3: CASRSYNEQFF. The CDR3 nucleotides are TGTGCCAGCAGGAGTTACAATGAGCAGTTCTTC.

The V call is TRBV28, the J call TRBJ2-2; 9 bases fit TRBD2. V shed 10 bases and J 3 bases; nucleotides not matched to a gene: 12. Germline-derived CDR1 and CDR2 are MDHEN and SYDVKM. The CDR3 sequence is 16 residues long. Here the CDR3 reads CANLTIAGEHTGELFF. The CDR3 coding sequence is TGTGCCAACCTAACCATAGCGGGAGAGCACACCGGGGAGCTGTTTTTT.

The CDR3 spells CASSSAGTGGSEQYF. The DNA for the CDR3 is TGCGCCAGCAGCTCTGCCGGGACAGGGGGTTCCGAGCAGTACTTC. The chain uses TRBV5-1 and TRBJ2-7, with 11 bases fitting TRBD1. The CDR3 length is 15 residues. Germline loops: CDR1 SGHRS, CDR2 YFSETQ. Unmatched junction bases numbered 8, after V lost 3 bases and J lost 6 bases.

The table lists this clone with a few counts. The chain is built from TRBV7-6 and TRBJ1-1; a weak D match, TRBD1 (6 bases). The CDR3 spans 15 residues. The germline V gene encodes CDR1 SGHVS and CDR2 FNYEAQ. V was clipped by 3 bases and J by 2 bases, with 13 bases between them. CDR3 DNA: TGTGCCAGCAGCTTGGTTGTCAGGGGTAACACTGAAGCTTTCTTT. The encoded protein is CASSLVVRGNTEAFF.

The chain has TRBV18 and TRBJ2-6; tentatively, D is TRBD2 (6 bases). Germline V gene sequence: CDR1 KGHSH, CDR2 LQKENI. There are 16 residues in the CDR3. The V end was cut by 6 bases, the J end by 0 bases, with 12 bases between. The CDR3: CASSGVGGSGANVLTF. In nucleotides, the CDR3 is TGTGCCAGCTCCGGTGTGGGGGGCTCTGGGGCCAACGTCCTGACTTTC.

This chain connects TRBV30 to TRBJ2-1; D is undetermined. The germline gives CDR1 GTSNPN, CDR2 SVGIG (reference sequence). CDR3 length: 13 amino acids. V was pared by 3 bases and J by 6 bases, with 12 bases between. The CDR3 loop reads CAWSETSSNEQFF. CDR3 in DNA: TGTGCCTGGAGCGAGACATCAAGCAATGAGCAGTTCTTC.

The V and J genes are TRBV5-6 and TRBJ1-2; D is perhaps TRBD1 (6 bases). Per germline, CDR1 SGHDT and CDR2 YYEEEE. The CDR3 extends over 13 amino acids. Deletions cut 4 bases from V and 4 bases from J, with 11 bases between. CDR3 loop: CASSPGQLYGYTF. The CDR3 DNA follows: TGTGCCAGCAGCCCCGGACAGCTCTATGGCTACACCTTC. Together with reference TRBV5-6 and TRBJ1-2, the CDR3 gives the full variable domain: DAGVTQSPTHLIKTRGQQVTLRCSPKSGHDTVSWYQQALGQGPQFIFQYYEEEERQRGNFPDRFSGHQFPNYSSELNVNALLLGDSALYLCASSPGQLYGYTFGSGTRLTVV.

The J gene is TRBJ1-5, the V gene TRBV5-8; TRBD1 matches at 11 bases. The CDR3 runs 16 residues. V shed 6 bases and J 0 bases; nucleotides not matched to a gene: 5. Germline V gives CDR1 SGHTS, CDR2 YDEGEE. The CDR3 region has the DNA TGTGCCAGCACTTTGGACAGGGGGCTTAGCAATCAGCCCCAGCATTTT. Translation: CASTLDRGLSNQPQHF.

The chain combines TRBV7-9 with TRBJ2-5; 15 positions agree with TRBD2. CDR3 size: 16 residues. From germline, CDR1 is SEHNR and CDR2 FQNEAQ (reference sequence). Germline trimming cut 8 bases from V and 1 base from J; bases unmatched to any gene: 5. CDR3 amino acids: CASAAGLAGGQETQYF. CDR3 in DNA: TGTGCCAGCGCAGCGGGACTAGCGGGAGGCCAAGAGACCCAGTACTTC.